The source of this TCR beta chain is a study of blood T cell repertoires in COVID-19. The CDR3 sequence is 15 residues long. Germline lookup yields CDR1 MRHNA and CDR2 SNTAGT. The V end was cut by 4 bases, the J end by 6 bases, with 13 bases between. The table came from immunoSEQ multiplex PCR; TCRdb's copy has only in-frame clones and leaves some out. The sample has 150,000 to 190,000 clones, approximately 90% seen once. The sequencing input was peripheral blood. This clonotype was obtained from a woman in her seventies with acute or convalescent COVID-19. This chain connects TRBV6-4 to TRBJ1-6; D perhaps matches TRBD1 (6 bases). The CDR3, as DNA: TGTGCCAGCAGTGGATGGGGGCTCGGTAATTCACCCCTCCACTTT. Protein product: CASSGWGLGNSPLHF.